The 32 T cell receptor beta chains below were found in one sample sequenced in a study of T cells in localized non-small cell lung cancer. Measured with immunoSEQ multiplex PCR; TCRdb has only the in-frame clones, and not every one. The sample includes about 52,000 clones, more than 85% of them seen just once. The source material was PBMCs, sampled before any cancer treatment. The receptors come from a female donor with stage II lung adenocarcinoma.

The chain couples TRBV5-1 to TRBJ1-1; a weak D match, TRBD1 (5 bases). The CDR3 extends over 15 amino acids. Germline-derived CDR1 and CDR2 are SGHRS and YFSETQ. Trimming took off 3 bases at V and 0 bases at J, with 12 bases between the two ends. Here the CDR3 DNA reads TGCGCCAGCAGCTCCACGGGACTCCTGAACACTGAAGCTTTCTTT. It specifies CASSSTGLLNTEAFF.

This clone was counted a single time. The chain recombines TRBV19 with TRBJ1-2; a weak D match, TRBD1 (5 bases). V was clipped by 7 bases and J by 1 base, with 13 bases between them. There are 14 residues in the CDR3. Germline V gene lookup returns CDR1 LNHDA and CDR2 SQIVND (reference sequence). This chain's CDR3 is CASTPSGFNYGYTF. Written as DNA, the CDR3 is TGTGCCAGTACCCCATCAGGGTTTAACTATGGCTACACCTTC.

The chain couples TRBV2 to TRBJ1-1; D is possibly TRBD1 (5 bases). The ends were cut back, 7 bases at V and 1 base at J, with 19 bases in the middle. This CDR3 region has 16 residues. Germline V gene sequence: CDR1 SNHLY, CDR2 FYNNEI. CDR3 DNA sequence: TGTGCCAGCATGAATTCCCTGACAGAAGCGAACACTGAAGCTTTCTTT. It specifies CASMNSLTEANTEAFF.

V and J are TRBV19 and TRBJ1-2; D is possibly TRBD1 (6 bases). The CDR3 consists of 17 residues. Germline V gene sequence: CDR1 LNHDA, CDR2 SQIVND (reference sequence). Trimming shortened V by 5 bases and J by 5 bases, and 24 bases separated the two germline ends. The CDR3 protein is CASSSPGTPSIDYGYTF. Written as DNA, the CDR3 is TGTGCCAGTAGTTCCCCCGGGACACCTTCTATCGATTATGGCTACACCTTC.

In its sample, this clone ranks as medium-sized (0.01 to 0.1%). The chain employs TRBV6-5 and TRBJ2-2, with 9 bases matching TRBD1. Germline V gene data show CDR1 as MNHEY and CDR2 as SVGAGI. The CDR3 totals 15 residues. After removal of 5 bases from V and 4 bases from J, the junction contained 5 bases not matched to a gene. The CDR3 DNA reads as TGTGCCAGCAGTCACGGGGACAGGGTCACCGGGGAGCTGTTTTTT. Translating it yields CASSHGDRVTGELFF.

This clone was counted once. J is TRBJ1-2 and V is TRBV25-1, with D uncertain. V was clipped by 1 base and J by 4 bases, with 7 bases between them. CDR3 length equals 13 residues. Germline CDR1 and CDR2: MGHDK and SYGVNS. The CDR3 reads CASSEFLGYGYTF. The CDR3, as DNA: TGTGCCAGCAGTGAATTCCTGGGCTATGGCTACACCTTC.

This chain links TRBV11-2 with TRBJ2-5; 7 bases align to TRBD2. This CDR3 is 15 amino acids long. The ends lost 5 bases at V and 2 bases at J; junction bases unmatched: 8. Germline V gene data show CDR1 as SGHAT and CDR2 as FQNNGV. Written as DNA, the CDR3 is TGTGCCAGCAGCACCACCGGGGGGAAGCAAGAGACCCAGTACTTC. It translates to CASSTTGGKQETQYF. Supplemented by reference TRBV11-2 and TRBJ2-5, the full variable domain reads EAGVAQSPRYKIIEKRQSVAFWCNPISGHATLYWYQQILGQGPKLLIQFQNNGVVDDSQLPKDRFSAERLKGVDSTLKIQPAKLEDSAVYLCASSTTGGKQETQYFGPGTRLLVL.

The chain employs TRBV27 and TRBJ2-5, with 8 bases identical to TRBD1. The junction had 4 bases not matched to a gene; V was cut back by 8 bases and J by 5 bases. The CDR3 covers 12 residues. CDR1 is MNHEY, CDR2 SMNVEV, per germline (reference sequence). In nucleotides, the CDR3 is TGTGCCAGCGGACAGGGAGCGGAGACCCAGTACTTC. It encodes CASGQGAETQYF.

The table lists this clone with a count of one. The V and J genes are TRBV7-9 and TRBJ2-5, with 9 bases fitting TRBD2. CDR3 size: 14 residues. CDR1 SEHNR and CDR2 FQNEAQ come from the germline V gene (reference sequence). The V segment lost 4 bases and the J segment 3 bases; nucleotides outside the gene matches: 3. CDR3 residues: CASSYLAGEETQYF. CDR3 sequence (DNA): TGTGCCAGCAGCTACTTAGCGGGGGAAGAGACCCAGTACTTC.

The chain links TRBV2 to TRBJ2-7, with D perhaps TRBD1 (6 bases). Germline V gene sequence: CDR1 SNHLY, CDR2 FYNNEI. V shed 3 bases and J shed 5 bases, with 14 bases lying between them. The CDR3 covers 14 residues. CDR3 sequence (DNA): TGTGCCAGCAGTGATAGGGACACTGTTGACGAGCAGTACTTC. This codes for CASSDRDTVDEQYF.

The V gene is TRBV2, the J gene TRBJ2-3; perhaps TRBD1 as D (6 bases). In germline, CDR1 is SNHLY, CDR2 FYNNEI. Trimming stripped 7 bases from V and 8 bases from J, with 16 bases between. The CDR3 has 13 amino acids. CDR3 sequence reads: CASNRERGGTQYF. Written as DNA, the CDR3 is TGTGCCAGCAACAGGGAAAGAGGAGGTACGCAGTATTTT.

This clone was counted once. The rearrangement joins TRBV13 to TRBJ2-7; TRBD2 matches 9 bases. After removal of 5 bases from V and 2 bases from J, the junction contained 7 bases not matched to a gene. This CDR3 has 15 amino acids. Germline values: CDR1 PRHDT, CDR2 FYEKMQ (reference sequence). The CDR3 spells CASSAEGGGAYEQYF. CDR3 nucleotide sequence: TGTGCCAGCAGCGCAGAAGGCGGGGGGGCCTACGAGCAGTACTTC.

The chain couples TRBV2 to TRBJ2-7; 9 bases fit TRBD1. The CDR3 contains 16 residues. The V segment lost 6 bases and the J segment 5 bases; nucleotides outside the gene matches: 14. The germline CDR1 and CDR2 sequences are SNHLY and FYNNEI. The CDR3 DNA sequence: TGTGCCAGCAGCTTAGGACCGGGACAGGGCGGAAACGAGCAGTACTTC. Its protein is CASSLGPGQGGNEQYF.

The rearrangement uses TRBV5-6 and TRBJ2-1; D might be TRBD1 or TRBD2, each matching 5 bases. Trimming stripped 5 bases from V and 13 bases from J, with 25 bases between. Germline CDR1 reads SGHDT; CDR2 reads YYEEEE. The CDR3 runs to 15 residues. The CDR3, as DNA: TGTGCCAGCAGTTACCGGGGCCCACGGACTGCGGAACAGTTCTTC. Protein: CASSYRGPRTAEQFF.

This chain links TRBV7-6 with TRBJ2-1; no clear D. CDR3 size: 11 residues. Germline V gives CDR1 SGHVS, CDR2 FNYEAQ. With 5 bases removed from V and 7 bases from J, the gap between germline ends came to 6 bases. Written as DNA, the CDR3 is TGTGCCAGCAGCGTGGCGAATGAGCAGTTCTTC. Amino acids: CASSVANEQFF.

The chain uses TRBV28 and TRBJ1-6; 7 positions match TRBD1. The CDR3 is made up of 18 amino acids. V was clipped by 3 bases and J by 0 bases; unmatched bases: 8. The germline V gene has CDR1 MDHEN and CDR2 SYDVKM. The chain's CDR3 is CASSLFRGISSYNSPLHF. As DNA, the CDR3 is TGTGCCAGCAGTTTGTTCAGGGGGATTAGCTCCTATAATTCACCCCTCCACTTT.

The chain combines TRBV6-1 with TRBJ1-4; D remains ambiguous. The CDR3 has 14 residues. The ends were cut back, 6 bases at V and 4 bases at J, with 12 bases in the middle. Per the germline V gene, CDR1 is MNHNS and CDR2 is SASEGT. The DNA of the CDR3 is TGTGCCAGCAGCAAAGAGGGATTTAATGAAAAACTGTTTTTT. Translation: CASSKEGFNEKLFF.

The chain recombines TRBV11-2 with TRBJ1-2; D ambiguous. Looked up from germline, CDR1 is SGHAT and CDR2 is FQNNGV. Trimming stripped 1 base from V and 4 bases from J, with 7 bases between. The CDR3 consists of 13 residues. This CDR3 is CASSLVQVYGYTF. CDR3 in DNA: TGTGCCAGCAGCTTAGTGCAGGTCTATGGCTACACCTTC.

For the CDR3, the DNA is TGTGCCAGCAGTTACTCGCAGGGAGGTAACACTGAAGCTTTCTTT. This encodes CASSYSQGGNTEAFF. This rearrangement joins TRBV6-6 to TRBJ1-1, with D perhaps TRBD1 (5 bases). The germline CDR1 and CDR2 sequences are MNHNY and SVGAGI (reference sequence). This CDR3 has 15 amino acids. V gave up 0 bases and J gave up 2 bases, with 10 bases separating them.

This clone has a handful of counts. Written as DNA, the CDR3 is TGTGCCAGCAGCCAAGGGGGTGGCAGGGACCATGGCTACACCTTC. It is translated as CASSQGGGRDHGYTF. This chain joins TRBV14 and TRBJ1-2, with TRBD1 as a possible D gene (5 bases). Germline V lookup: CDR1 SGHDN, CDR2 FVKESK. CDR3 length equals 15 residues. With 1 base removed from V and 6 bases from J, the gap between germline ends came to 15 bases. The full variable domain, rest sourced from reference TRBV14 and TRBJ1-2, is EAGVTQFPSHSVIEKGQTVTLRCDPISGHDNLYWYRRVMGKEIKFLLHFVKESKQDESGMPNNRFLAERTGGTYSTLKVQPAELEDSGVYFCASSQGGGRDHGYTFGSGTRLTVV.

The CDR3 loop reads CAISESRDGEQYF. CDR3 DNA: TGTGCCATCAGTGAGTCAAGGGACGGCGAGCAGTACTTC. The rearrangement uses TRBV10-3 and TRBJ2-7, with D perhaps being TRBD1 or TRBD2 (5 bases each). The germline V and J ends were trimmed by 0 bases and 6 bases, with 9 bases remaining between them. This CDR3 contains 13 residues. Germline V gives CDR1 ENHRY, CDR2 SYGVKD.

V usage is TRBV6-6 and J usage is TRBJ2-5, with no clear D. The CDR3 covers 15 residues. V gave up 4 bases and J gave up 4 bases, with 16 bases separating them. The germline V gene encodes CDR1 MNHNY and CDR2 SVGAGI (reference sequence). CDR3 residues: CASSSSFGVGETQYF. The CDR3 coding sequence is TGTGCCAGCAGTTCCTCATTTGGGGTTGGAGAGACCCAGTACTTC.

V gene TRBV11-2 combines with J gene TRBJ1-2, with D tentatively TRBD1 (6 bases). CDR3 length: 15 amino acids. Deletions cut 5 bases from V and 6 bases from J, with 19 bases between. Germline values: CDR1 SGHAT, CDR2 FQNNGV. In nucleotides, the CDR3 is TGTGCCAGCAGCGTAAACAGGGCCACGGGGGATGGCTACACCTTC. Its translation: CASSVNRATGDGYTF.

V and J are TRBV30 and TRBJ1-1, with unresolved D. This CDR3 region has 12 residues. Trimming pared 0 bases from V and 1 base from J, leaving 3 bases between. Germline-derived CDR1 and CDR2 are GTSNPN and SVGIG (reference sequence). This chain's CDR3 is CAWSVKNTEAFF. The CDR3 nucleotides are TGTGCCTGGAGTGTAAAGAACACTGAAGCTTTCTTT.

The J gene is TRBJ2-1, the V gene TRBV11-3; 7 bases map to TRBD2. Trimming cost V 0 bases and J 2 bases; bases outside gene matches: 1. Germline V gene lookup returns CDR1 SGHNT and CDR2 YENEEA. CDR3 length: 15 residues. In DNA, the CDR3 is TGTGCCAGCAGCTTAGAACGGGGGGCCTACAATGAGCAGTTCTTC. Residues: CASSLERGAYNEQFF. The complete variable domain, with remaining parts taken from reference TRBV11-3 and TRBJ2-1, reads EAGVVQSPRYKIIEKKQPVAFWCNPISGHNTLYWYLQNLGQGPELLIRYENEEAVDDSQLPKDRFSAERLKGVDSTLKIQPAELGDSAVYLCASSLERGAYNEQFFGPGTRLTVL.

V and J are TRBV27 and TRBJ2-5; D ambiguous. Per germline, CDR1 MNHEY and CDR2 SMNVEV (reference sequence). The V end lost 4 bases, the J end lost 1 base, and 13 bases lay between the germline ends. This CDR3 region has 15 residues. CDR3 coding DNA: TGTGCCAGCAGTTCCGCCGGCTGGGGCCAAGAGACCCAGTACTTC. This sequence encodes CASSSAGWGQETQYF.

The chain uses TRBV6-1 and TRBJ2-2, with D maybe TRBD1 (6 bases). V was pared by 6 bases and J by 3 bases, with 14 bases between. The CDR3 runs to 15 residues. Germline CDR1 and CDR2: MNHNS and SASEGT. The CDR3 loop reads CASRKGSGDTGELFF. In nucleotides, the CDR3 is TGTGCCAGCAGGAAGGGGTCAGGGGACACCGGGGAGCTGTTTTTT.

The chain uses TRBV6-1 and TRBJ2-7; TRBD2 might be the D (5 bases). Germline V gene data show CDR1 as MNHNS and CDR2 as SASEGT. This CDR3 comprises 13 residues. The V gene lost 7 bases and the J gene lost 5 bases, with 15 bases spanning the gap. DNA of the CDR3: TGTGCCAGCACCCCTAGCCACCTGGACGAGCAGTACTTC. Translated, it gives CASTPSHLDEQYF.

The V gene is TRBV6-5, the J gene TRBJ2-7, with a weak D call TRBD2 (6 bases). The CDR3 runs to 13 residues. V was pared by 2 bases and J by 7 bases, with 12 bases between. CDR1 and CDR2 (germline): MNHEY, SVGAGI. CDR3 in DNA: TGTGCCAGCAGTTACGATGTAGGAGGGGAGCAGTACTTC. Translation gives CASSYDVGGEQYF.

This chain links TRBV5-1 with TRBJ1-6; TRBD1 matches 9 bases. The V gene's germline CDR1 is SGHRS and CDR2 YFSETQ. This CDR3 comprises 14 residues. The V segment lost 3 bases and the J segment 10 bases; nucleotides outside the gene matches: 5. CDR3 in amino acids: CASSSQGAQSPLHF. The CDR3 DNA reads TGCGCCAGCAGCTCACAGGGGGCTCAATCACCCCTCCACTTT.

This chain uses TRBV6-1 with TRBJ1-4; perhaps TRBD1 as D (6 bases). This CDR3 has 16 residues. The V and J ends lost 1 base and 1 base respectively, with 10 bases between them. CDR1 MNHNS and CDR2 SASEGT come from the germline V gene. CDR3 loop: CASSEGGARTNEKLFF. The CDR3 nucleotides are TGTGCCAGCAGTGAAGGGGGGGCGCGAACTAATGAAAAACTGTTTTTT.

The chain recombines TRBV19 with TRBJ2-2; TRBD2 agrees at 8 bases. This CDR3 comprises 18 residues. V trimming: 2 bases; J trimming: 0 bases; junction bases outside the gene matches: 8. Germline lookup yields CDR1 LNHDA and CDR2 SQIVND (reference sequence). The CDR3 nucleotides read TGTGCCAGTAGTATATCCCCAGCGGGGGCCCCGAACACCGGGGAGCTGTTTTTT. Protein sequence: CASSISPAGAPNTGELFF.